Sequencing of this TCR beta chain was carried out in a study of T cells in Graves' hyperthyroidism and ophthalmopathy. Study details: The initial diagnosis was the point when peripheral blood was collected, ahead of any treatment.

This clonotype has at least ten counts. Its antigen is still unknown. Amplified regions were TCR beta CDR3 sequences from RNA transcripts. A set of HTBI primers served as the primers for a first-round RT-PCR of the TCR CDR3. TCRdb reanalysed the multiplex PCR reads using MiXCR and keeps one entry per CDR3 protein. The sample lists hundreds of thousands of distinct CDR3 sequences, about 12% seen once, with 9% to 9.5% in the top ten. Study-wide findings and caveats: Blood samples included most of the expanded thyroid clonotypes exceeding 0.001.

The specimen sequenced was blood. The clonotype comes from a young woman with Graves' hyperthyroidism.

DNA of the CDR3: TGTGCCAGCAGCCAAGATTTGGCAGAAGGGACCCAGTACTTC. As protein: CASSQDLAEGTQYF. The chain employs TRBV3-1 and TRBJ2-5; D remains ambiguous. In germline, CDR1 is LGHDT, CDR2 YNNKEL (reference sequence). Trimming took 0 bases from V and 7 from J, leaving 12 bases between them. The CDR3 consists of 14 residues.